The clone carrying this TCR beta chain has at least ten counts. Its target is not known. The CDR3 loop spans 15 amino acids. CDR1 and CDR2 (germline): MNHNS, SASEGT. V was trimmed by 3 bases and J by 10 bases, leaving 19 bases between them. The data stem from a study of T cell repertoires in cytomegalovirus infection. Study-wide context: Indicated by public TCR beta signatures were CMV infection and matching HLA type. Study-level findings and limits: Dominating the ex vivo response were HLA-C-restricted CMV-specific TCR beta clonotypes.

TCRdb used MiXCR to reprocess the reads, holding one entry per CDR3 protein. The repertoire has 200,000 to 300,000 distinct CDR3 sequences, about 13% of them found once; the top ten carry around 8.8%. J is TRBJ2-1 and V is TRBV6-1; the D gene is possibly TRBD1 (5 bases). Sequencing input: PBMCs. This TCR was sampled from a human donor in good health (CMV status not recorded). Some clones in this sample may be carry-over from other donors' samples. CDR3 sequence reads: CASSDLGRQGLEQFF. The DNA of the CDR3 is TGTGCCAGCAGTGATCTTGGCCGTCAGGGTCTCGAGCAGTTCTTC.